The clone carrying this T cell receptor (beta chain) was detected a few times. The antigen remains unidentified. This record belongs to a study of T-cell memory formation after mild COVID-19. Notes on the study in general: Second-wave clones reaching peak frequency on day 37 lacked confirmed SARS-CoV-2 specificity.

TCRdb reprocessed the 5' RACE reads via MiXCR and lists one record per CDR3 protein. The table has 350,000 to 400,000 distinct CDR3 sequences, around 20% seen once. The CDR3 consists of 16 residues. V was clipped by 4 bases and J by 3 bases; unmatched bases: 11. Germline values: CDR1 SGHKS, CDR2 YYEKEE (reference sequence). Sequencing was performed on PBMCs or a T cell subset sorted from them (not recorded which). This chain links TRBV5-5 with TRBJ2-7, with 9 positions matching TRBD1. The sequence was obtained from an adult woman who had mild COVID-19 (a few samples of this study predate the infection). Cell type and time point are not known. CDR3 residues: CASSIAGTGRIYEQYF. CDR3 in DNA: TGTGCCAGCAGCATAGCCGGGACAGGGCGGATCTACGAGCAGTACTTC. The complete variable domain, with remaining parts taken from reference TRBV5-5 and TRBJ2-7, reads DAGVTQSPTHLIKTRGQQVTLRCSPISGHKSVSWYQQVLGQGPQFIFQYYEKEERGRGNFPDRFSARQFPNYSSELNVNALLLGDSALYLCASSIAGTGRIYEQYFGPGTRLTVT.